The rows below give T cell receptor beta chains drawn from one sample of a study of T-cell memory formation after mild COVID-19. TCRdb fed the 5' RACE reads into MiXCR, producing one record per CDR3 protein. Of 350,000 to 400,000 distinct CDR3 sequences in the sample, approximately 21% were seen once. The sample was PBMCs or a T cell subset sorted from them (not recorded which). These receptors were taken from an adult woman who had mild COVID-19 (a few samples of this study predate the infection). Cell type and time point are not known. CDR3s include the opening cysteine and the closing phenylalanine or tryptophan. A D gene is named only where the DNA matches it firmly. A clone size is listed for some rows: how often the clone was seen (once, few, many), or a class if it is expanded.

d_call,v_call,clone_size,j_call,cdr3_aa,cdr3_nt
TRBD1,TRBV7-2,-,TRBJ2-3,CASSLRQVWQGAGDTQYF,TGTGCCAGCAGCCTGCGCCAGGTTTGGCAGGGGGCGGGAGATACGCAGTATTTT
-,TRBV4-2,few,TRBJ2-5,CASSQQPWWESEETQYF,TGTGCCAGCAGCCAACAACCATGGTGGGAGTCGGAAGAGACCCAGTACTTC
TRBD2,TRBV6-2/TRBV6-3,-,TRBJ2-5,CASRTYLAGVEQETQYF,TGTGCCAGCAGAACTTACTTAGCGGGAGTCGAACAAGAGACCCAGTACTTC
TRBD1,TRBV5-1,many,TRBJ2-7,CASSSGQGTYEQYF,TGTGCCAGCAGCTCGGGACAGGGTACCTACGAGCAGTACTTC
-,TRBV5-1,many,TRBJ1-6,CASSLEALSSYNSPLHF,TGCGCCAGCAGCTTGGAAGCACTAAGCTCCTATAATTCACCCCTCCACTTT
-,TRBV25-1,once,TRBJ1-4,CASMGTPEGRKKLFF,TGTGCCAGCATGGGGACACCCGAGGGGAGGAAAAAACTGTTTTTT
-,TRBV12-3/TRBV12-4,-,TRBJ1-2,CASTPMEGLVTFGYTF,TGTGCCAGCACCCCGATGGAGGGTCTGGTAACTTTTGGCTACACCTTC
TRBD2,TRBV5-4,-,TRBJ2-5,CASSVTSGETQYF,TGTGCCAGCAGCGTGACTAGCGGGGAGACCCAGTACTTC
-,TRBV25-1,few,TRBJ2-5,CASSPADSQETQYF,TGTGCCAGCAGTCCCGCGGACAGCCAAGAGACCCAGTACTTC
-,TRBV6-5,-,TRBJ1-3,CASSYNNGAGERNTIYF,TGTGCCAGCAGCTACAACAACGGGGCGGGTGAGAGAAACACCATATATTTT
-,TRBV13,-,TRBJ2-3,CASSLARSTDTQYF,TGTGCCAGCAGCTTAGCCCGCAGCACAGATACGCAGTATTTT
-,TRBV4-1,-,TRBJ2-2,CASSQDRRDTGELFF,TGCGCCAGCAGCCAAGACAGGAGGGACACCGGGGAGCTGTTTTTT
-,TRBV5-1,few,TRBJ1-4,CASSPRDTNEKLFF,TGCGCCAGCAGCCCCCGGGACACTAATGAAAAACTGTTTTTT
TRBD2,TRBV24-1,-,TRBJ2-5,CATSDGTSGKETQYF,TGTGCCACCAGTGATGGGACTAGCGGGAAAGAGACCCAGTACTTC
-,TRBV3-1,-,TRBJ1-5,CASSQDVPGVFNQPQHF,TGTGCCAGCAGCCAAGATGTTCCGGGAGTTTTCAATCAGCCCCAGCATTTT
TRBD1,TRBV29-1,few,TRBJ2-1,CSVEDLLGGQGAGSYNEQFF,TGCAGCGTTGAAGATCTTTTAGGGGGACAGGGGGCCGGCTCCTACAATGAGCAGTTCTTC
TRBD2,TRBV9,-,TRBJ2-1,CASSVDGTRRYEQFF,TGTGCCAGCAGCGTAGATGGGACTAGACGATATGAGCAGTTCTTC
-,TRBV4-1,-,TRBJ2-7,CASSQELMVRGYEQYF,TGCGCCAGCAGCCAAGAATTGATGGTGCGAGGGTACGAGCAGTACTTC
TRBD1,TRBV9,few,TRBJ2-7,CASSAFGGTGGEQYF,TGTGCCAGCAGCGCCTTTGGAGGGACAGGGGGTGAGCAGTACTTC
TRBD2,TRBV6-4,many,TRBJ2-3,CASSDRRGGTDTQYF,TGTGCCAGCAGTGACCGGCGGGGGGGCACAGATACGCAGTATTTT
-,TRBV12-3/TRBV12-4,-,TRBJ1-2,CASSLAHRLNYGYTF,TGTGCCAGCAGTTTAGCGCACAGATTAAACTATGGCTACACCTTC
-,TRBV29-1,few,TRBJ1-1,CSVEDRSLLNTEAFF,TGCAGCGTTGAAGATCGAAGTCTTCTGAACACTGAAGCTTTCTTT
TRBD1,TRBV4-1,-,TRBJ2-7,CASRPASGTGVYEQYF,TGCGCCAGCAGACCCGCTTCGGGGACAGGGGTCTACGAGCAGTACTTC
-,TRBV5-1,-,TRBJ1-1,CASSLTRGGSGTEAFF,TGCGCCAGCAGCCTAACCCGGGGCGGGAGTGGGACTGAAGCTTTCTTT
-,TRBV29-1,-,TRBJ1-1,CSGSLWGSEAFF,TGCAGCGGAAGTCTATGGGGCTCTGAAGCTTTCTTT
TRBD2,TRBV7-2,many,TRBJ2-7,CASSLLLAGGRPYEQYF,TGTGCCAGCAGCCTCCTACTAGCGGGGGGGCGGCCCTACGAGCAGTACTTC
-,TRBV7-3,-,TRBJ1-2,CASSLTGPGGGYTF,TGTGCCAGCAGCTTAACGGGACCGGGCGGTGGCTACACCTTC
-,TRBV4-2,-,TRBJ2-2,CASSQEGGNTGELFF,TGTGCCAGCAGCCAAGAGGGGGGAAACACCGGGGAGCTGTTTTTT
-,TRBV2,few,TRBJ1-2,CASSEGQSYGYTF,TGTGCCAGCAGTGAAGGGCAGTCCTATGGCTACACCTTC
-,TRBV24-1,many,TRBJ2-1,CATSAERGYSYNEQFF,TGTGCCACCAGCGCCGAAAGGGGCTACTCCTACAATGAGCAGTTCTTC
-,TRBV5-1,few,TRBJ2-7,CASSPGYSMGASYEQYF,TGCGCCAGCAGCCCGGGGTATAGCATGGGGGCTTCCTACGAGCAGTACTTC
-,TRBV29-1,few,TRBJ2-5,CSVARKGGWYQETQYF,TGCAGCGTTGCCCGAAAGGGGGGTTGGTACCAAGAGACCCAGTACTTC
-,TRBV5-4,-,TRBJ2-1,CASSPRDSNEQFF,TGTGCCAGCAGCCCTAGGGACTCCAATGAGCAGTTCTTC
-,TRBV29-1,-,TRBJ1-2,CSVVKTENYGYTF,TGCAGCGTCGTAAAGACAGAGAACTATGGCTACACCTTC
TRBD2,TRBV12-3/TRBV12-4,few,TRBJ2-7,CASSTGTSGGYEQYF,TGTGCCAGCAGCACCGGGACTAGCGGGGGTTACGAGCAGTACTTC
TRBD1,TRBV7-9,-,TRBJ1-1,CATRTGVSAEAFF,TGTGCCACAAGGACAGGGGTTTCGGCTGAAGCTTTCTTT
TRBD1,TRBV15,-,TRBJ2-3,CATSRGDRGRSTDTQYF,TGTGCCACCAGCAGAGGGGACAGGGGGCGTTCCACAGATACGCAGTATTTT
-,TRBV5-1,-,TRBJ2-2,CASSPTGGAYTGELFF,TGCGCCAGCAGCCCCACAGGGGGGGCGTACACCGGGGAGCTGTTTTTT
TRBD1,TRBV2,-,TRBJ1-1,CASREGQRRTEAFF,TGTGCCAGCAGGGAGGGACAGAGACGCACTGAAGCTTTCTTT
-,TRBV24-1,-,TRBJ2-1,CATSDYAGNGNEQFF,TGTGCCACCAGTGATTATGCAGGGAATGGCAATGAGCAGTTCTTC
TRBD1,TRBV5-6,-,TRBJ2-1,CASSLVGGNPFF,TGTGCCAGCAGCTTGGTAGGGGGCAACCCGTTCTTC
-,TRBV7-2,few,TRBJ2-5,CASSLKRETQYF,TGTGCCAGCAGCTTAAAGCGCGAGACCCAGTACTTC
-,TRBV12-3/TRBV12-4,-,TRBJ2-3,CASSLGGTGALQNTQYF,TGTGCCAGCAGTTTGGGAGGAACGGGAGCCCTTCAAAATACGCAGTATTTT